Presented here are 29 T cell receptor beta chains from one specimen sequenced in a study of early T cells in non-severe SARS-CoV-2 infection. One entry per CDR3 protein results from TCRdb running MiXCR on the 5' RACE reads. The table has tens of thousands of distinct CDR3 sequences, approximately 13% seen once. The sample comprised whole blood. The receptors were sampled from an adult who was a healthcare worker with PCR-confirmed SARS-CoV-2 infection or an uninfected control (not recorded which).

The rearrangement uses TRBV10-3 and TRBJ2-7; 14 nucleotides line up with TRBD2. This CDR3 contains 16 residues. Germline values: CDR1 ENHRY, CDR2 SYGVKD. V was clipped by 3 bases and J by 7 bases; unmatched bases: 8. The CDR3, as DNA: TGTGCCATCAGTGACCCTGGACTAGCGGGGGGCCAAGAGCAGTACTTC. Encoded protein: CAISDPGLAGGQEQYF.

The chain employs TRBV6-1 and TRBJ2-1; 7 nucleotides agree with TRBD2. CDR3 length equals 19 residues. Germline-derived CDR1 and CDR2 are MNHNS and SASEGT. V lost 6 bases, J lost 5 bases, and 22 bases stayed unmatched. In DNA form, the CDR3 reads TGTGCCAGCAGCCTCCGGGACTACCGGCTGGGGAGCAGAGACAATGAGCAGTTCTTC. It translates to CASSLRDYRLGSRDNEQFF.

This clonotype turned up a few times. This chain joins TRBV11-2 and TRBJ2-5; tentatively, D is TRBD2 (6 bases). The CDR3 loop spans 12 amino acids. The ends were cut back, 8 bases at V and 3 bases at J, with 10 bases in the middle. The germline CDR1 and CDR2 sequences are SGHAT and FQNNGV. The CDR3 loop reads CASGDFKETQYF. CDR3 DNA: TGTGCCAGCGGGGACTTTAAAGAGACCCAGTACTTC.

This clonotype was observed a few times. The CDR3 DNA sequence: TGTGCCAGCTCGTCCGGGACAGGCACCTACAATGAGCAGTTCTTC. Amino acids: CASSSGTGTYNEQFF. The gene calls are TRBV18 and TRBJ2-1; 8 bases map to TRBD1. Trimming cost V 6 bases and J 2 bases; bases outside gene matches: 6. This CDR3 region has 15 residues. Germline lookup yields CDR1 KGHSH and CDR2 LQKENI.

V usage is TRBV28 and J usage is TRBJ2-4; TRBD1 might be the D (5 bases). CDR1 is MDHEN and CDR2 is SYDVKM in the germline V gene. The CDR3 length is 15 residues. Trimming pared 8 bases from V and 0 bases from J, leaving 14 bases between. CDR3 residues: CASGGRQLAKNIQYF. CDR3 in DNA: TGTGCCAGCGGCGGCAGACAGCTAGCCAAAAACATTCAGTACTTC.

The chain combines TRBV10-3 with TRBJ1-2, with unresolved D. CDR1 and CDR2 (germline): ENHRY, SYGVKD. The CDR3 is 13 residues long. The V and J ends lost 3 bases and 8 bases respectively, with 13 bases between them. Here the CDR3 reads CAISELPGTGYTF. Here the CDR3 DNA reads TGTGCCATCAGTGAACTGCCGGGTACAGGCTACACCTTC.

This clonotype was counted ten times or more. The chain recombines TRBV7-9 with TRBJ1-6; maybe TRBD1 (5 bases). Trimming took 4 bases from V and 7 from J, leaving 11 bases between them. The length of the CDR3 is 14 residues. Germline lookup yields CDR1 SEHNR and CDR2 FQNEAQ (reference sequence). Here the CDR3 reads CASSSGTDNSPLHF. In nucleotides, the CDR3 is TGTGCCAGCAGCTCCGGGACTGACAATTCACCCCTCCACTTT.

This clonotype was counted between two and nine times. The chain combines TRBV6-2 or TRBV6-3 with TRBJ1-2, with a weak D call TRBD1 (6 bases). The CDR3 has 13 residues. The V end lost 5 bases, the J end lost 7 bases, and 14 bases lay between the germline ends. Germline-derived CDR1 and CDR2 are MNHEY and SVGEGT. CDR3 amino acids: CASSQRQESGYTF. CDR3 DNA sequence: TGTGCCAGCAGTCAACGACAGGAAAGTGGCTACACCTTC.

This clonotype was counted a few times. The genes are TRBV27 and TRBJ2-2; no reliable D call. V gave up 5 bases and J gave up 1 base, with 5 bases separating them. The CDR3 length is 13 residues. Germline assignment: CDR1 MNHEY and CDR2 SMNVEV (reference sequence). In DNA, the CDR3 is TGTGCCAGCAGTCCGGGGAACACCGGGGAGCTGTTTTTT. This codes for CASSPGNTGELFF.

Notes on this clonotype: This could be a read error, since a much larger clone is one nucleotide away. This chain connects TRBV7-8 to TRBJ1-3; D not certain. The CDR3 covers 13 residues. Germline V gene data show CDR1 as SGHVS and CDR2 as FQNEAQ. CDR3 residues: CASSLSSRNSIYF. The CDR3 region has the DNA TGTGCCAGCAGCTTAAGCAGTCGAAACTCCATATATTTT. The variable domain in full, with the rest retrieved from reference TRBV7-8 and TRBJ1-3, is GAGVSQSPRYKVAKRGQDVALRCDPISGHVSLFWYQQALGQGPEFLTYFQNEAQLDKSGLPSDRFFAERPEGSVSTLKIQRTQQEDSAVYLCASSLSSRNSIYFGEGSWLTVV.

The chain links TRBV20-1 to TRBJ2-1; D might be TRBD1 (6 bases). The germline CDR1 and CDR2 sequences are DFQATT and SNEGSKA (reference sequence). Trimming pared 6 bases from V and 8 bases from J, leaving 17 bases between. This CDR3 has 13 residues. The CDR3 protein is CSAPTGRIDEQFF. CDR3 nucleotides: TGCAGTGCACCAACAGGGCGTATCGATGAGCAGTTCTTC.

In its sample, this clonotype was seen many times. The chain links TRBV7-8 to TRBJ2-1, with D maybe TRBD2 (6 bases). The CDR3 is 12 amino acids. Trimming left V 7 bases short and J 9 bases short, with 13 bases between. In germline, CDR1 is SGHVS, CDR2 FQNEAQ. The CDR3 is CASTDLGGEQFF. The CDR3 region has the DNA TGTGCCAGCACCGATTTGGGGGGTGAGCAGTTCTTC.

CDR3 nucleotides: TGTGCCAGCAGTCCCCCAAGGGGAAAGAGCACCGGGGAGCTGTTTTTT. It translates to CASSPPRGKSTGELFF. The chain carries TRBV28 and TRBJ2-2; D is perhaps TRBD1 (5 bases). CDR3 length equals 16 residues. V lost 5 bases and J lost 4, with 17 bases in between. Per germline, CDR1 MDHEN and CDR2 SYDVKM. The entire variable domain, with the rest obtained from reference TRBV28 and TRBJ2-2, is as follows: DVKVTQSSRYLVKRTGEKVFLECVQDMDHENMFWYRQDPGLGLRLIYFSYDVKMKEKGDIPEGYSVSREKKERFSLILESASTNQTSMYLCASSPPRGKSTGELFFGEGSRLTVL.

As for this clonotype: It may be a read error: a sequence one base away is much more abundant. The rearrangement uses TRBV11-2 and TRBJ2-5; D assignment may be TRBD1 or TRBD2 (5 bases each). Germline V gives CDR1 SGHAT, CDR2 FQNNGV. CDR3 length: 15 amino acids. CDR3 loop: CVSSPGPGSEETQYF. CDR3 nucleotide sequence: TGTGTCAGCAGCCCTGGACCAGGGAGCGAAGAGACCCAGTACTTC.

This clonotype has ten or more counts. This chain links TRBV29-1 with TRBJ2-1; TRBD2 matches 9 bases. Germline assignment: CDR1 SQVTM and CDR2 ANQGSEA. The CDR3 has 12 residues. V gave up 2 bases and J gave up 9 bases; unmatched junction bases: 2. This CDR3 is CSVETAGGEQFF. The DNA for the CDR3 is TGCAGCGTTGAAACAGCGGGAGGTGAGCAGTTCTTC.

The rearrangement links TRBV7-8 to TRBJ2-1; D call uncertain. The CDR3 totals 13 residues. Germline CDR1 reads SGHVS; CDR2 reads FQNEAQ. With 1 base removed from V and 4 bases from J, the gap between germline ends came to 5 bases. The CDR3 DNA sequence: TGTGCCAGCAGCTTAGTTGATTACAATGAGCAGTTCTTC. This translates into CASSLVDYNEQFF. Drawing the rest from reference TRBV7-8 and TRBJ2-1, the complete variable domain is GAGVSQSPRYKVAKRGQDVALRCDPISGHVSLFWYQQALGQGPEFLTYFQNEAQLDKSGLPSDRFFAERPEGSVSTLKIQRTQQEDSAVYLCASSLVDYNEQFFGPGTRLTVL.

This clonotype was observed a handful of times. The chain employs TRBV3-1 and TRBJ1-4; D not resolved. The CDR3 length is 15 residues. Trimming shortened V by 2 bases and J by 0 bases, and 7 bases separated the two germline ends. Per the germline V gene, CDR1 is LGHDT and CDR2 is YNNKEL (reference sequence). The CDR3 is CASSQKKSTNEKLFF. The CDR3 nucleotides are TGTGCCAGCAGCCAAAAGAAATCAACTAATGAAAAACTGTTTTTT.

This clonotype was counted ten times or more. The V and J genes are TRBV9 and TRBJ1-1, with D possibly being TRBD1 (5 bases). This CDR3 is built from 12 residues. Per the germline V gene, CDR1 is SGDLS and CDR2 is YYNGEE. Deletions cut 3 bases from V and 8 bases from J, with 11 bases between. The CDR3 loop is CASSEGFGEAFF. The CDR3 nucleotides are TGTGCCAGCAGCGAGGGGTTCGGGGAAGCTTTCTTT.

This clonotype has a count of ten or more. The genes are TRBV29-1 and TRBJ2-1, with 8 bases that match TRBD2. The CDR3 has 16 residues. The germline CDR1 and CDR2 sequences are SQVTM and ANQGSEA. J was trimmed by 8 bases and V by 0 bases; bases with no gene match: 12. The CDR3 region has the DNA TGCAGCGTTGAAGATAGCGGGACTAGGTCCCCTTATGAGCAGTTCTTC. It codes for CSVEDSGTRSPYEQFF.

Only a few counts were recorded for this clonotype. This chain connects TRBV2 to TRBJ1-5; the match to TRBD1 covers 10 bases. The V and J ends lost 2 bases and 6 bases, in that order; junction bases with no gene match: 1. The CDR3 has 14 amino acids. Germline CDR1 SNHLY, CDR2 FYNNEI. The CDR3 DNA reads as TGTGCCAGCAGTGAATGGGACAGGGGTCAGCCCCAGCATTTT. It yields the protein CASSEWDRGQPQHF. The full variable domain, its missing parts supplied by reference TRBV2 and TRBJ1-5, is EPEVTQTPSHQVTQMGQEVILRCVPISNHLYFYWYRQILGQKVEFLVSFYNNEISEKSEIFDDQFSVERPDGSNFTLKIRSTKLEDSAMYFCASSEWDRGQPQHFGDGTRLSIL.

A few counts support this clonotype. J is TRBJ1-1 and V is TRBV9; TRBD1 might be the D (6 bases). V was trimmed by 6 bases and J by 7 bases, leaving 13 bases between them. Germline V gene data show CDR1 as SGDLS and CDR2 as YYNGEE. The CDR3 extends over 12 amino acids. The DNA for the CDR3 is TGTGCCAGCATGTCCCAGGACAGTGAAGCTTTCTTT. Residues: CASMSQDSEAFF.

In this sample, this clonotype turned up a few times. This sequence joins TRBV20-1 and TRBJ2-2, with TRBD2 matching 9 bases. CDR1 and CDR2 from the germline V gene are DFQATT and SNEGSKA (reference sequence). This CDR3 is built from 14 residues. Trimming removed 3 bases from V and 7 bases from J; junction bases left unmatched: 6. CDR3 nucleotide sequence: TGCAGTGCTAGCGGCGGGAGGGCCCTCGGGGAGCTGTTTTTT. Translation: CSASGGRALGELFF.

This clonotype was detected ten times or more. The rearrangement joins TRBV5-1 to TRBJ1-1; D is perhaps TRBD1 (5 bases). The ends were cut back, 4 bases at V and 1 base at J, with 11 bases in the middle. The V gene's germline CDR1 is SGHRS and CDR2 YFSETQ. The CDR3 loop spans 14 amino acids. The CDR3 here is CASSPGTGNTEAFF. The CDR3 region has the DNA TGCGCCAGCAGCCCAGGGACGGGGAACACTGAAGCTTTCTTT.

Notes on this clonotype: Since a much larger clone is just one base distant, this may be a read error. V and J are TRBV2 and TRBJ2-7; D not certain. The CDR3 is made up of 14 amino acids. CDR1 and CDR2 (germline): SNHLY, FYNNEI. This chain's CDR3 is CARSEVSYQYEQYF. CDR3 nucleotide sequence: TGTGCCAGGAGTGAAGTTAGTTATCAATACGAGCAGTACTTC.

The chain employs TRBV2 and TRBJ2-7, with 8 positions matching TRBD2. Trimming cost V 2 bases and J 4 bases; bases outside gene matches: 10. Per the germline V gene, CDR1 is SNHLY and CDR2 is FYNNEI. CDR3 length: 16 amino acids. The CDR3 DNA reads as TGTGCCAGCAGTGAAACAGCTCAGCGGGAGCTTTACGAGCAGTACTTC. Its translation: CASSETAQRELYEQYF.

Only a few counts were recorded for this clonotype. In DNA, the CDR3 is TGTGCCAGCAGCCAAGACTCGGACAGGGGACGATCACCCCTCCACTTT. Its protein is CASSQDSDRGRSPLHF. This chain uses TRBV4-2 with TRBJ1-6; 9 bases agree with TRBD1. CDR3 length equals 16 residues. The V segment lost 0 bases and the J segment 10 bases; nucleotides outside the gene matches: 7. Germline V gene lookup returns CDR1 LGHNA and CDR2 YNFKEQ.

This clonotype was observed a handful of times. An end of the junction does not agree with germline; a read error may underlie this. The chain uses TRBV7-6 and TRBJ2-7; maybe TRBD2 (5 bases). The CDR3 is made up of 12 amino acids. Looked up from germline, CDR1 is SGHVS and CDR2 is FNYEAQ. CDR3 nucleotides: TGTGCCAGCAGCCTAGCAGTCCACGAGCAGTACTTC. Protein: CASSLAVHEQYF.

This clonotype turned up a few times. The chain's CDR3 is CSARETSGTDTQYF. DNA for the CDR3: TGCAGTGCTAGAGAAACTAGCGGCACAGATACGCAGTATTTT. The rearrangement links TRBV20-1 to TRBJ2-3; 7 positions agree with TRBD2. J gave up 1 base and V 0 bases, and 1 base lay outside the gene matches. Germline V lookup: CDR1 DFQATT, CDR2 SNEGSKA (reference sequence). The CDR3 is 14 amino acids.

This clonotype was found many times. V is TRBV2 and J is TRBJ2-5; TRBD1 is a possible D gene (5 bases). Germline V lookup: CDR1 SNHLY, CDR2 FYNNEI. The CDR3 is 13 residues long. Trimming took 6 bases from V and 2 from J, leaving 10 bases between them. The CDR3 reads CASRTDLQETQYF. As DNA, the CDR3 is TGTGCCAGCAGGACAGATCTACAAGAGACCCAGTACTTC.